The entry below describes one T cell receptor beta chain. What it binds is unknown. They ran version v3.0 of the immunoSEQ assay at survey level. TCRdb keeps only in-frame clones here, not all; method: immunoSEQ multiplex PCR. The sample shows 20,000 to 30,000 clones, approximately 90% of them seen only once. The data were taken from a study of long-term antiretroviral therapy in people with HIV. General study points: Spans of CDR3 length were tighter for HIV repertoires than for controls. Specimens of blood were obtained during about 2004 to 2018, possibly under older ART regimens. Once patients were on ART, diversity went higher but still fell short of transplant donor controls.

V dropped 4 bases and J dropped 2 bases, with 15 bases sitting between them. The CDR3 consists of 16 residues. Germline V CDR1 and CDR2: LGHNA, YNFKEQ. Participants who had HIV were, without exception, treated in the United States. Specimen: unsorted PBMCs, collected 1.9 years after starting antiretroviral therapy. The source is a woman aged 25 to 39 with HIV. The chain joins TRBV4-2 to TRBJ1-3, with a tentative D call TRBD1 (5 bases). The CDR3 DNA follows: TGTGCCAGCAGCCCTGAGGTGGGGGGAACTGGAAACACCATATATTTT. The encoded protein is CASSPEVGGTGNTIYF.